The 27 T cell receptor beta chains in this list originate from one sample, sequenced in a study of T-cell reconstitution after alpha-beta-depleted transplantation in children. For TCRbeta, the library was prepared with unique molecular identifiers. TCRdb reprocessed the PCR reads with MiXCR, giving one entry per CDR3 protein. The data show 450,000 to 600,000 distinct CDR3 sequences, with 13% seen just once and roughly 2.3% held by the top ten. The input for sequencing was PBMCs, mostly from graft donor cells, taken 360 days after TCRalphabeta/CD19-depleted stem cell transplant. The receptors were gathered from a male patient younger than 18 who had a stem cell transplant for acute myeloid leukemia, so the T cells may come from the graft donor.

This clonotype was observed a handful of times. The chain couples TRBV7-8 to TRBJ2-2, with 7 bases lining up with TRBD1. The ends lost 5 bases at V and 4 bases at J; junction bases unmatched: 7. From germline, CDR1 is SGHVS and CDR2 FQNEAQ. CDR3 length: 15 amino acids. CDR3 coding DNA: TGTGCCAGCAGCCCATCGACAGGGTTCACCGGGGAGCTGTTTTTT. It encodes CASSPSTGFTGELFF.

This clonotype was observed many times. This chain joins TRBV20-1 and TRBJ2-7; D possibly matches TRBD1 or TRBD2 (5 bases each). The CDR3 loop spans 13 amino acids. CDR1 is DFQATT, CDR2 SNEGSKA, per germline (reference sequence). V lost 7 bases to trimming and J lost 1 base, with 14 bases between them. The CDR3 DNA reads TGCAGTGTCGGGGCCACCTTTTCCTACGAGCAGTACTTC. Encoded protein: CSVGATFSYEQYF.

This clonotype has at least ten counts. This sequence joins TRBV21-1 and TRBJ2-5; TRBD1 reflects the table's D call only, with no check against the DNA. TRBV21-1 is a listed pseudogene. CDR3 size: 16 residues. The CDR3 DNA reads as TGTGCCAGCAGCAAAGACCGGGACAGGGGGCAAGAGACCCAGTACTTC. This gives the protein CASSKDRDRGQETQYF.

The chain has TRBV19 and TRBJ2-3; TRBD2 matches 8 bases. The CDR3 runs 16 residues. Per the germline V gene, CDR1 is LNHDA and CDR2 is SQIVND (reference sequence). Trimming at V came to 3 bases and at J to 1 base, leaving 6 bases not matched to a gene. CDR3 bases: TGTGCCAGTAGTATTCATAGCGGGATTGGCACAGATACGCAGTATTTT. It specifies CASSIHSGIGTDTQYF. Combining the CDR3 with reference TRBV19 and TRBJ2-3 gives the whole variable domain DGGITQSPKYLFRKEGQNVTLSCEQNLNHDAMYWYRQDPGQGLRLIYYSQIVNDFQKGDIAEGYSVSREKKESFPLTVTSAQKNPTAFYLCASSIHSGIGTDTQYFGPGTRLTVL.

Ten or more counts support this clonotype. The chain employs TRBV29-1 and TRBJ2-7, with D possibly being TRBD1 (5 bases). Germline CDR1 is SQVTM and CDR2 is ANQGSEA. The length of the CDR3 is 13 residues. V was trimmed by 2 bases and J by 3 bases, leaving 11 bases between them. This chain's CDR3 is CSVEQGAFYEQYF. CDR3 bases: TGCAGCGTTGAACAAGGGGCTTTCTACGAGCAGTACTTC.

This clonotype was seen many times. The rearrangement links TRBV19 to TRBJ1-1; D gene unclear. V shed 7 bases and J shed 6 bases, with 12 bases lying between them. Germline values: CDR1 LNHDA, CDR2 SQIVND (reference sequence). This CDR3 is built from 12 residues. The CDR3 sequence is CASIGVAAEAFF. For the CDR3, the DNA is TGTGCCAGTATAGGCGTAGCTGCTGAAGCTTTCTTT.

This clonotype was seen many times. The chain has TRBV29-1 and TRBJ2-1; 7 bases agree with TRBD1. Germline V gene data show CDR1 as SQVTM and CDR2 as ANQGSEA. Trimming took 4 bases from V and 1 from J; bases not matched to a gene: 4. This CDR3 contains 14 residues. CDR3 DNA: TGCAGCGTTGTGAAGGGGGCATCCTACAATGAGCAGTTCTTC. It codes for CSVVKGASYNEQFF.

V usage is TRBV20-1 and J usage is TRBJ2-2, with D tentatively TRBD1 (6 bases). This CDR3 has 15 residues. The germline gives CDR1 DFQATT, CDR2 SNEGSKA (reference sequence). The V and J ends lost 0 bases and 7 bases respectively, with 15 bases between them. The CDR3 region has the DNA TGCAGTGCTAGAGATCCCACAGGGTTCGACGGGGAGCTGTTTTTT. Translated, it gives CSARDPTGFDGELFF.

CDR3: CSARLADNEQFF. In DNA, the CDR3 is TGCAGTGCTAGACTAGCGGACAATGAGCAGTTCTTC. The J gene is TRBJ2-1, the V gene TRBV20-1, with 7 bases that match TRBD2. Germline CDR1 and CDR2: DFQATT and SNEGSKA (reference sequence). This CDR3 is built from 12 residues. V dropped 2 bases and J dropped 5; count of bases not matched to a gene: 0.

This clonotype showed up just a few times. The gene calls are TRBV12-3 or TRBV12-4 and TRBJ2-7, with 7 nucleotides matching TRBD1. This CDR3 is 14 amino acids long. V dropped 7 bases and J dropped 0; count of bases not matched to a gene: 6. The CDR3 region has the DNA TGTGCCAGCACCCCGGGACAGTACTCCTACGAGCAGTACTTC. The encoded protein is CASTPGQYSYEQYF.

In its sample, this clonotype was seen many times. The V gene is TRBV9, the J gene TRBJ2-7; D unresolved. CDR3 size: 15 residues. The germline CDR1 and CDR2 sequences are SGDLS and YYNGEE. The germline V and J ends were trimmed by 0 bases and 2 bases, with 12 bases remaining between them. The CDR3 sequence is CASSVGLGPTYEQYF. CDR3 sequence (DNA): TGTGCCAGCAGCGTAGGCTTAGGGCCCACCTACGAGCAGTACTTC.

This clonotype was seen a few times. The rearrangement joins TRBV29-1 to TRBJ2-7; a weak D match, TRBD2 (5 bases). This CDR3 region has 12 residues. Germline V gene data show CDR1 as SQVTM and CDR2 as ANQGSEA. Trimming took 6 bases from V and 0 from J, leaving 9 bases between them. The CDR3, as DNA: TGCAGCGTCGGACGGGGCTCCTACGAGCAGTACTTC. Protein: CSVGRGSYEQYF.

The rearrangement links TRBV4-3 to TRBJ2-3, with 13 bases that match TRBD2. V was clipped by 2 bases and J by 1 base; unmatched bases: 3. CDR1 is LGHNA and CDR2 is YSLEER in the germline V gene. The CDR3 loop spans 17 amino acids. For the CDR3, the DNA is TGCGCCAGCAGCCAATTTGGGACTAGCGGGGGCACAGATACGCAGTATTTT. Amino acids: CASSQFGTSGGTDTQYF.

This chain uses TRBV12-3 or TRBV12-4 with TRBJ2-7; possible D gene TRBD2, 6 bases. This CDR3 is built from 15 residues. Trimming pared 1 base from V and 1 base from J, leaving 11 bases between. Here the CDR3 reads CASSLVGGESYEQYF. The CDR3 DNA reads as TGTGCCAGCAGTTTAGTCGGCGGGGAGTCCTACGAGCAGTACTTC.

This clonotype occurred many times. The CDR3 sequence is CASTRPGGGRGYNEQFF. DNA for the CDR3: TGTGCCAGCACTCGCCCGGGTGGCGGGAGAGGGTACAATGAGCAGTTCTTC. This chain links TRBV28 with TRBJ2-1; 7 bases line up with TRBD2. Germline V gene sequence: CDR1 MDHEN, CDR2 SYDVKM. The CDR3 runs 17 residues. V gave up 7 bases and J gave up 4 bases; unmatched junction bases: 16.

This clonotype was counted a few times. The chain couples TRBV6-6 to TRBJ1-4, with a tentative D call TRBD1 (5 bases). In germline, CDR1 is MNHNY, CDR2 SVGAGI (reference sequence). V lost 11 bases and J 8 bases, leaving 18 bases between the germline ends. The CDR3 runs to 13 residues. CDR3 residues: CASIGGAGEKLFF. The CDR3 DNA reads as TGTGCCTCCATCGGAGGGGCCGGGGAAAAACTGTTTTTT.

This clonotype was counted at least ten times. The chain links TRBV29-1 to TRBJ2-1; D gene uncertain. Germline V gives CDR1 SQVTM, CDR2 ANQGSEA. This CDR3 has 13 residues. V was pared by 6 bases and J by 3 bases, with 12 bases between. CDR3 protein: CSVEWTHYNEQFF. The CDR3 DNA reads TGCAGCGTGGAGTGGACCCACTACAATGAGCAGTTCTTC.

This clonotype was seen once. The genes are TRBV18 and TRBJ2-7; possibly TRBD1 or TRBD2 for D (6 bases each). This CDR3 contains 17 residues. The germline gives CDR1 KGHSH, CDR2 LQKENI. The V end lost 4 bases, the J end lost 4 bases, and 23 bases lay between the germline ends. CDR3 loop: CASSRRVGGRGAYEQYF. As DNA, the CDR3 is TGTGCCAGCTCACGAAGAGTTGGGGGGCGCGGGGCATACGAGCAGTACTTC.

This clonotype was detected many times. This chain uses TRBV5-1 with TRBJ2-7; no definite D call. Trimming removed 1 base at V and 4 bases at J, with 12 bases between. The CDR3 loop spans 14 amino acids. Germline V CDR1 and CDR2: SGHRS, YFSETQ. CDR3 in DNA: TGCGCCAGCAGCTTGTGGCAGCATTCTTACGAGCAGTACTTC. As protein: CASSLWQHSYEQYF.

The sample holds a few counts of this clonotype. The CDR3 DNA reads as TGCAGTGCTAACAGGGTGACTAGCGGGCCAACCTACGAGCAGTACTTC. Its translation: CSANRVTSGPTYEQYF. The chain combines TRBV20-1 with TRBJ2-7; 10 bases match TRBD2. Unmatched junction bases numbered 11, after V lost 4 bases and J lost 2 bases. This CDR3 comprises 16 residues. In germline, CDR1 is DFQATT, CDR2 SNEGSKA (reference sequence).

This clonotype appeared many times. This chain uses TRBV15 with TRBJ2-5; D may match TRBD1 or TRBD2 (5 bases each). The CDR3 extends over 16 amino acids. CDR1 is LNHNV and CDR2 is YYDKDF in the germline V gene (reference sequence). V was trimmed by 3 bases and J by 6 bases, leaving 20 bases between them. DNA of the CDR3: TGTGCCACCAGCAGTATTAATGAGGGGCTAGCCAAGACCCAGTACTTC. Amino acids: CATSSINEGLAKTQYF.

This clonotype was observed a handful of times. V gene TRBV12-3 or TRBV12-4 combines with J gene TRBJ2-7; the D is unclear. The ends were cut back, 3 bases at V and 4 bases at J, with 10 bases in the middle. The CDR3 extends over 13 amino acids. CDR3 region: CASSLPPKYEQYF. The CDR3 DNA is TGTGCCAGCAGTTTGCCCCCGAAGTACGAGCAGTACTTC.

This clonotype has a count of ten or more. The chain carries TRBV29-1 and TRBJ2-6; 7 nucleotides line up with TRBD1. Germline trimming cut 4 bases from V and 2 bases from J; bases unmatched to any gene: 5. This CDR3 is built from 15 residues. CDR1 and CDR2 (germline): SQVTM, ANQGSEA. For the CDR3, the DNA is TGCAGCGTTGCACAGGGGTGGCCTGGGGCCAACGTCCTGACTTTC. This translates into CSVAQGWPGANVLTF.

The CDR3 is CASSLHMGTGETQYF. DNA for the CDR3: TGTGCCAGCAGCTTGCATATGGGTACGGGGGAGACCCAGTACTTC. The gene calls are TRBV5-6 and TRBJ2-5; possible D gene TRBD2, 5 bases. This CDR3 is built from 15 residues. Per germline, CDR1 SGHDT and CDR2 YYEEEE. V shed 1 base and J shed 5 bases, with 15 bases lying between them. The full variable domain, in which reference TRBV5-6 and TRBJ2-5 provide the parts outside the CDR3, is DAGVTQSPTHLIKTRGQQVTLRCSPKSGHDTVSWYQQALGQGPQFIFQYYEEEERQRGNFPDRFSGHQFPNYSSELNVNALLLGDSALYLCASSLHMGTGETQYFGPGTRLLVL.

This clonotype has just a few counts. As DNA, the CDR3 is TGCAGCTCTAGACAGGGGTCCGAGCAGTACTTC. Its translation is CSSRQGSEQYF. The chain is built from TRBV29-1 and TRBJ2-7; TRBD1 aligns across 8 bases. This CDR3 is built from 11 residues. Germline V gene data show CDR1 as SQVTM and CDR2 as ANQGSEA. The V gene end was trimmed by 8 bases and the J gene end by 6 bases; junction bases not matched to a gene: 6.

The chain uses TRBV28 and TRBJ2-1, with 11 positions matching TRBD2. After removal of 4 bases from V and 0 bases from J, the junction contained 11 bases not matched to a gene. Germline CDR1 reads MDHEN; CDR2 reads SYDVKM. The CDR3 contains 19 residues. As DNA, the CDR3 is TGTGCCAGCAGTTCTTTGGTGATAGCGGGAGGGCCCTCCTACAATGAGCAGTTCTTC. Protein sequence: CASSSLVIAGGPSYNEQFF.

In this sample, this clonotype turned up many times. Mismatch with germline at one junction end may stem from a read error. V gene TRBV5-1 combines with J gene TRBJ2-7; D is perhaps TRBD1 (5 bases). Germline CDR1 is SGHRS and CDR2 is YFSETQ. The length of the CDR3 is 13 residues. The CDR3, as DNA: TGCGCCAGTAGCTTCACAGGCTTCAGCGAGCAGTACTTC. Its protein product is CASSFTGFSEQYF.